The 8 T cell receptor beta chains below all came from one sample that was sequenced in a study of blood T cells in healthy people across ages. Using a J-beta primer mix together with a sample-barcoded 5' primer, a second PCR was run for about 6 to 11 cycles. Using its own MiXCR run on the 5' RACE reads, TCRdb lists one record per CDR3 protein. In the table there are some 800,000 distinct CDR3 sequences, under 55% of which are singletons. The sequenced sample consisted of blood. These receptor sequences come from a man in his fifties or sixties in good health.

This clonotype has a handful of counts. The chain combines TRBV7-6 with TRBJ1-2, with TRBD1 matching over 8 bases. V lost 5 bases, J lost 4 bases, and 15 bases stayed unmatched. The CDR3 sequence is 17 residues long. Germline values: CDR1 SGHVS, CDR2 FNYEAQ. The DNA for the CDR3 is TGTGCCAGCAGCGACACAGGGGGTCCTACGGCGGGCTATGGCTACACCTTC. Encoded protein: CASSDTGGPTAGYGYTF. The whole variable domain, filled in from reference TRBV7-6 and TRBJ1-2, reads GAGVSQSPRYKVTKRGQDVALRCDPISGHVSLYWYRQALGQGPEFLTYFNYEAQQDKSGLPNDRFSAERPEGSISTLTIQRTEQRDSAMYRCASSDTGGPTAGYGYTFGSGTRLTVV.

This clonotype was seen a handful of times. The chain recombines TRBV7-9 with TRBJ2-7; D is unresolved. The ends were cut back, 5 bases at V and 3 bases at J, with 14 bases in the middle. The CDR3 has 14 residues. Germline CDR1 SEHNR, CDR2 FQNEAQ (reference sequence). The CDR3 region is CASSPTAANYEQYF. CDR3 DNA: TGTGCCAGCAGCCCTACGGCCGCTAACTACGAGCAGTACTTC.

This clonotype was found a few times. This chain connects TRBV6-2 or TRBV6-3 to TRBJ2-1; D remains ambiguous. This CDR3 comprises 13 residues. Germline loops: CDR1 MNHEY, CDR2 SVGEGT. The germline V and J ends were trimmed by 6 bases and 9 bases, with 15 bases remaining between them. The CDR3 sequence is CASSSDLGREQFF. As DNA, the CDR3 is TGTGCCAGCAGCTCTGACCTTGGGCGTGAGCAGTTCTTC.

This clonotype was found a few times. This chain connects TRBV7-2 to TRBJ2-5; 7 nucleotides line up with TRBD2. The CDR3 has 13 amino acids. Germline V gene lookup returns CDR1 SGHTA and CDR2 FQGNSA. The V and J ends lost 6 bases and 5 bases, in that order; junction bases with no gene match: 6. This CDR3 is CASRRLAGETQYF. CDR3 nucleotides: TGTGCCAGCAGAAGACTAGCCGGGGAGACCCAGTACTTC. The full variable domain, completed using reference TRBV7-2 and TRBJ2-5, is GAGVSQSPSNKVTEKGKDVELRCDPISGHTALYWYRQSLGQGLEFLIYFQGNSAPDKSGLPSDRFSAERTGGSVSTLTIQRTQQEDSAVYLCASRRLAGETQYFGPGTRLLVL.

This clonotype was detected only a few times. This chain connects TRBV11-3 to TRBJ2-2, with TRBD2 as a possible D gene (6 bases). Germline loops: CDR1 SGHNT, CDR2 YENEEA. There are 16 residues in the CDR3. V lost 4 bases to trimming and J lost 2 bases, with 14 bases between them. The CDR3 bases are TGTGCCAGCAGCTCCCGCAGCGGGCGAAACACCGGGGAGCTGTTTTTT. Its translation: CASSSRSGRNTGELFF.

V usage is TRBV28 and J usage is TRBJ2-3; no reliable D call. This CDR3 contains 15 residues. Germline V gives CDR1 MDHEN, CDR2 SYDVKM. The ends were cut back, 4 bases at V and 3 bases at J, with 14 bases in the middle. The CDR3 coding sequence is TGTGCCAGCAGTTGGCCGGGCCCTCGTACAGATACGCAGTATTTT. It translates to CASSWPGPRTDTQYF. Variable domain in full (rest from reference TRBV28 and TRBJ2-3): DVKVTQSSRYLVKRTGEKVFLECVQDMDHENMFWYRQDPGLGLRLIYFSYDVKMKEKGDIPEGYSVSREKKERFSLILESASTNQTSMYLCASSWPGPRTDTQYFGPGTRLTVL.

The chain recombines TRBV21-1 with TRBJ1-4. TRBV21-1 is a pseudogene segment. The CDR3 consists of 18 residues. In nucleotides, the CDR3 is TGTGCCAGCAGCATACCTCGGGACGGCTGGGCAACTAATGAAAAACTGTTTTTT. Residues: CASSIPRDGWATNEKLFF.

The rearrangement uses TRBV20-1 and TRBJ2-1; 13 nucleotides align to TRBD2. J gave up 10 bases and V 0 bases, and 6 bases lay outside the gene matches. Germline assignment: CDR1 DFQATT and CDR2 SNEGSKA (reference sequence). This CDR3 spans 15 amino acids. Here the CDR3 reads CSARDIVLAGGEQFF. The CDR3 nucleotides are TGCAGTGCTAGAGACATCGTACTAGCGGGAGGGGAGCAGTTCTTC.